Each of the 26 T cell receptor beta chains below was sequenced from the same sample in a study of blood T cell repertoires in COVID-19 (dated by TCRdb to the early 2020s). Library preparation employed the immunoSEQ multiplex PCR assay. In TCRdb, the immuneACCESS table is reduced to in-frame sequences with V and J assigned. These tables do not hold every clone; where another copy was compared, an unresolved V gene accounts for under half, and the others remain unexplained. The sample has 180,000 or so clones on record, about 88% of them singletons. 4.5% to 5% of the sample belongs to the ten largest clones. Sequenced sample: peripheral blood. The receptors were sampled from an elderly woman with acute or convalescent COVID-19.

This clone has a single count. The gene calls are TRBV14 and TRBJ1-4; maybe TRBD1 (6 bases). The V gene's germline CDR1 is SGHDN and CDR2 FVKESK. This CDR3 region has 16 residues. The V gene lost 2 bases and the J gene lost 5 bases, with 15 bases spanning the gap. For the CDR3, the DNA is TGTGCCAGCAGCCAACTCGGTGGACAGAGAAATGAAAAACTGTTTTTT. It yields the protein CASSQLGGQRNEKLFF.

This clone was picked up a small number of times. This chain connects TRBV5-1 to TRBJ2-7; 7 bases map to TRBD2. The CDR3 contains 16 residues. Per the germline V gene, CDR1 is SGHRS and CDR2 is YFSETQ. After removal of 4 bases from V and 6 bases from J, the junction contained 16 bases not matched to a gene. The CDR3 coding sequence is TGCGCCAGCAGCCAAAACTCCGGGACTACCTTCGGCGAGCAGTACTTC. Protein: CASSQNSGTTFGEQYF.

This chain joins TRBV7-2 and TRBJ1-6; possible D gene TRBD1, 6 bases. Between the trimmed V and J ends, which lost 8 bases and 10 bases, there was a span of 15 bases. Germline V lookup: CDR1 SGHTA, CDR2 FQGNSA. There are 13 residues in the CDR3. The CDR3 here is CASGQFTGSPLHF. Written as DNA, the CDR3 is TGTGCCAGCGGACAGTTTACGGGGTCACCCCTCCACTTT.

This rearrangement joins TRBV28 to TRBJ1-5, with D perhaps TRBD1 (6 bases). The V and J ends lost 5 bases and 4 bases respectively, with 9 bases between them. The CDR3 contains 13 residues. Per the germline V gene, CDR1 is MDHEN and CDR2 is SYDVKM. The CDR3 loop reads CASSGQSNQPQHF. The CDR3 region has the DNA TGTGCCAGCAGTGGACAGTCGAATCAGCCCCAGCATTTT.

A single count supports this clone. The V call is TRBV4-1, the J call TRBJ2-5; 9 nucleotides align to TRBD2. V lost 4 bases, J lost 5 bases, and 11 bases stayed unmatched. The length of the CDR3 is 16 residues. Germline lookup yields CDR1 MGHRA and CDR2 YSYEKL. CDR3 nucleotide sequence: TGCGCCAGCAGCCCGGCGAGCGGGAGGTATCGGGAGACCCAGTACTTC. Translating gives CASSPASGRYRETQYF.

The chain employs TRBV15 and TRBJ2-7; 7 bases match TRBD2. After removal of 0 bases from V and 3 bases from J, the junction contained 8 bases not matched to a gene. CDR3 length: 16 residues. Germline V gene sequence: CDR1 LNHNV, CDR2 YYDKDF (reference sequence). The CDR3 spells CATSRDPGGLYYEQYF. In DNA form, the CDR3 reads TGTGCCACCAGCAGAGACCCGGGGGGACTTTACTACGAGCAGTACTTC.

The chain uses TRBV5-1 and TRBJ1-1; 7 bases map to TRBD1. The CDR3 length is 13 residues. The V segment lost 2 bases and the J segment 5 bases; nucleotides outside the gene matches: 3. Germline V gene lookup returns CDR1 SGHRS and CDR2 YFSETQ. The CDR3 sequence: CASSLQGLTEAFF. CDR3 DNA sequence: TGCGCCAGCAGCTTACAGGGGCTAACTGAAGCTTTCTTT.

V usage is TRBV18 and J usage is TRBJ1-1; 8 bases match TRBD1. The CDR3 extends over 14 amino acids. CDR1 and CDR2 (germline): KGHSH, LQKENI. J was trimmed by 3 bases and V by 6 bases; bases with no gene match: 6. CDR3 sequence (DNA): TGTGCCAGCTCCCAACAGGGGGGGCACACTGAAGCTTTCTTT. The encoded protein is CASSQQGGHTEAFF.

This clone has only one observation. The chain couples TRBV18 to TRBJ1-4, with D uncertain. Germline V gene lookup returns CDR1 KGHSH and CDR2 LQKENI. There are 13 residues in the CDR3. Trimming cost V 2 bases and J 3 bases, with 4 bases left between them. This chain's CDR3 is CASSPWPNEKLFF. In DNA, the CDR3 is TGTGCCAGCTCACCATGGCCTAATGAAAAACTGTTTTTT.

V gene TRBV6-2 or TRBV6-3 combines with J gene TRBJ1-4; D not certain. The V gene's germline CDR1 is MNHEY and CDR2 SVGEGT. The V gene lost 2 bases and the J gene lost 4 bases, with 8 bases spanning the gap. This CDR3 comprises 14 residues. The CDR3: CASSYVGSNEKLFF. CDR3 DNA: TGTGCCAGCAGTTACGTGGGGAGTAATGAAAAACTGTTTTTT.

The chain joins TRBV3-1 (or the pseudogene TRBV3-2) to TRBJ1-1, with a possible D match to TRBD1 (5 bases). Trimming cost V 1 base and J 7 bases, with 7 bases left between them. CDR1 is LGHDT and CDR2 is YNNKEL in the germline V gene (reference sequence). This CDR3 contains 12 residues. In DNA, the CDR3 is TGTGCCAGCAGCCAAGCAGGGTATGAAGCTTTCTTT. Amino acid sequence: CASSQAGYEAFF.

The rearrangement joins TRBV7-2 to TRBJ2-1; D is unclear. The V end lost 5 bases, the J end lost 0 bases, and 11 bases lay between the germline ends. Germline V gene sequence: CDR1 SGHTA, CDR2 FQGNSA. The CDR3 covers 15 residues. CDR3 DNA: TGTGCCAGCAGCGTTAGTCCAAGCTCCTACAATGAGCAGTTCTTC. This encodes CASSVSPSSYNEQFF.

The CDR3 is CATTLAGRHNEQFF. DNA for the CDR3: TGTGCCACTACCCTCGCCGGGAGACACAATGAGCAGTTCTTC. The V call is TRBV19, the J call TRBJ2-1, with a possible D match to TRBD2 (6 bases). V shed 10 bases and J shed 5 bases, with 18 bases lying between them. CDR1 and CDR2 from the germline V gene are LNHDA and SQIVND (reference sequence). The CDR3 totals 14 residues.

The V and J genes are TRBV7-2 and TRBJ2-1; 13 nucleotides line up with TRBD2. CDR1 and CDR2 from the germline V gene are SGHTA and FQGNSA. V was pared by 5 bases and J by 9 bases, with 10 bases of the junction left unmatched. This CDR3 spans 16 amino acids. DNA for the CDR3: TGTGCCAGCAGCACAACTAGCGGGAGGGCTCGGGGTGAGCAGTTCTTC. The encoded protein is CASSTTSGRARGEQFF.

J is TRBJ2-7 and V is TRBV5-1; perhaps TRBD2 as D (6 bases). Trimming took 0 bases from V and 2 from J, leaving 12 bases between them. Germline V gene data show CDR1 as SGHRS and CDR2 as YFSETQ. This CDR3 comprises 15 residues. In nucleotides, the CDR3 is TGCGCCAGCAGCTTGGAGGGGAGGATGGCCTACGAGCAGTACTTC. As protein: CASSLEGRMAYEQYF.

The chain carries TRBV30 and TRBJ1-5, with 10 positions matching TRBD1. Germline CDR1 is GTSNPN and CDR2 is SVGIG (reference sequence). The CDR3 is 13 amino acids. V shed 1 base and J 6 bases; nucleotides not matched to a gene: 0. CDR3 nucleotide sequence: TGTGCCTGGAGTGGGACAGGGGGTCAGCCCCAGCATTTT. Translating it yields CAWSGTGGQPQHF.

The chain recombines TRBV29-1 with TRBJ2-7, with TRBD1 as a possible D gene (5 bases). This CDR3 has 13 amino acids. Trimming removed 4 bases at V and 0 bases at J, with 10 bases between. Germline CDR1 is SQVTM and CDR2 is ANQGSEA. CDR3 sequence (DNA): TGCAGCGTTGCAAGGGGATCCTCCTACGAGCAGTACTTC. Translation: CSVARGSSYEQYF.

The genes are TRBV5-1 and TRBJ2-1; TRBD2 matches at 10 bases. This CDR3 is built from 17 residues. The junction had 9 bases not matched to a gene; V was cut back by 4 bases and J by 2 bases. Germline V CDR1 and CDR2: SGHRS, YFSETQ. The CDR3 loop is CASSPPLTSGAYNEQFF. As DNA, the CDR3 is TGCGCCAGCAGCCCGCCCCTTACTAGCGGGGCCTACAATGAGCAGTTCTTC.

The V and J genes are TRBV24-1 and TRBJ2-6, with D maybe TRBD2 (5 bases). Germline CDR1 is KGHDR and CDR2 is SFDVKD. The CDR3 runs to 17 residues. V was cut by 4 bases and J by 0 bases, with 12 bases left in between. In DNA form, the CDR3 reads TGTGCCACCAGTGACAGGCCGGGATACTCTGGGGCCAACGTCCTGACTTTC. Protein sequence: CATSDRPGYSGANVLTF.

The chain employs TRBV30 and TRBJ2-1; D might be TRBD2 (6 bases). Germline loops: CDR1 GTSNPN, CDR2 SVGIG (reference sequence). V was trimmed by 0 bases and J by 1 base, leaving 16 bases between them. This CDR3 contains 17 residues. The CDR3 region has the DNA TGTGCCTGGAGTGTAGGCCGGGGGTCCACGTCCTACAATGAGCAGTTCTTC. As protein: CAWSVGRGSTSYNEQFF.

This clone was picked up a small number of times. The gene calls are TRBV7-9 and TRBJ2-5; 9 nucleotides match TRBD1. Unmatched junction bases numbered 5, after V lost 1 base and J lost 5 bases. This CDR3 has 15 amino acids. CDR1 SEHNR and CDR2 FQNEAQ come from the germline V gene (reference sequence). The CDR3 protein is CASSLGTGVWETQYF. The CDR3, as DNA: TGTGCCAGCAGCTTAGGGACAGGGGTCTGGGAGACCCAGTACTTC.

Details on this clone: Relative to the germline gene, one junction end is altered; a read error may explain this. The J gene is TRBJ2-3, the V gene TRBV7-7, with TRBD2 matching over 8 bases. CDR1 SSHAT and CDR2 FNYEAQ come from the germline V gene (reference sequence). This CDR3 spans 12 amino acids. The CDR3 DNA reads TGTGCTAGCAGCCCGGGGGGGGATACGCAGTATTTT. This gives the protein CASSPGGDTQYF.

This rearrangement joins TRBV15 to TRBJ2-7; 11 bases map to TRBD2. Per germline, CDR1 LNHNV and CDR2 YYDKDF (reference sequence). The V and J ends lost 0 bases and 0 bases, in that order; junction bases with no gene match: 7. The CDR3 runs to 18 residues. The CDR3, as DNA: TGTGCCACCAGCAGAGAGTCTAGCGGGAGGCCTAGCTCCTACGAGCAGTACTTC. Protein: CATSRESSGRPSSYEQYF.

The chain links TRBV19 to TRBJ1-1; 7 positions match TRBD1. Germline trimming cut 4 bases from V and 2 bases from J; bases unmatched to any gene: 4. The germline V gene has CDR1 LNHDA and CDR2 SQIVND (reference sequence). The CDR3 contains 14 residues. The CDR3 DNA is TGTGCCAGTAGTAAACGGGACAGCAACACTGAAGCTTTCTTT. This encodes CASSKRDSNTEAFF. Based on the CDR3 plus reference TRBV19 and TRBJ1-1, the full variable domain is DGGITQSPKYLFRKEGQNVTLSCEQNLNHDAMYWYRQDPGQGLRLIYYSQIVNDFQKGDIAEGYSVSREKKESFPLTVTSAQKNPTAFYLCASSKRDSNTEAFFGQGTRLTVV.

This clone was counted a few times. This sequence joins TRBV19 and TRBJ2-1; 7 bases map to TRBD1. Germline loops: CDR1 LNHDA, CDR2 SQIVND (reference sequence). J was trimmed by 7 bases and V by 4 bases; bases with no gene match: 4. The CDR3 consists of 13 residues. CDR3: CASSKGQLNEQFF. The CDR3 nucleotides are TGTGCCAGTAGTAAGGGACAGCTGAATGAGCAGTTCTTC.

V and J are TRBV6-5 and TRBJ1-4, with 9 bases matching TRBD1. The germline CDR1 and CDR2 sequences are MNHEY and SVGAGI. V was clipped by 0 bases and J by 7 bases; unmatched bases: 6. CDR3 length: 16 amino acids. The CDR3 DNA follows: TGTGCCAGCAGTTACTCGCCATGGGACAGGGCTGAAAAACTGTTTTTT. Its translation is CASSYSPWDRAEKLFF.